The sequence of this T cell receptor beta chain was determined in a study of blood T cells in healthy people across ages (dated by TCRdb to 2013 to 2016). At the level of the whole study: Template switching captured roughly one uniquely barcoded TCR beta cDNA molecule per two T cells in model experiments. The study measured age-related changes in TCR beta repertoire diversity using deep sequencing normalized with unique cDNA molecular identifiers. The donors were divided into four age groups: young (average roughly 17 years), middle-aged (almost 40), aged (about 61) and long-lived (roughly 88). To avoid experimental bias, donors of different ages were spread randomly across the sequencing lanes. Two additional independent replicas of 1 million unique cDNA reads from the same blood draw were analyzed for two donors (one aged 18 to 29 and one aged 80 or older). Overall study outcomes, separate from this receptor: Donor CMV infection status was unknown, potentially confounding age-related changes in expanded clonotypes. Since profiling was done on bulk unsorted PBMCs, naive and antigen-experienced compartments could not be conclusively compared. Estimates of total diversity from one million sequenced T cells were regarded as lower bounds and underestimates. Observed TCR beta diversity per million T cells fell roughly linearly with age, and a significant reduction was already apparent by age approximately 41. Compared with the aged group, the long-lived group had more naive CD4+ T cells, fewer expanded clones and increased TCR diversity, a pattern suggesting age selection. A strong correlation was found between observed TCR beta diversity and the percentage of naive T cells measured by flow cytometry.

This clonotype was counted only a few times. Its antigen target is currently unknown. No much larger clone exists at a distance of one base, and base qualities are not known. The donors were roughly 39 Caucasian individuals from Russia, aged roughly 6 to 100 years, who were systemically healthy. Each donor gave ten milliliters of peripheral blood, collected into EDTA-treated Vacutainer tubes. Ficoll-Paque density-gradient centrifugation was used to isolate PBMCs, with at least 7 million obtained per sample. Total RNA, at least 5 micrograms per sample, was extracted from PBMCs with Trizol reagent. Naive CD45RAhigh/CD27high T cell percentages were measured by flow cytometry on a PBMC aliquot from every donor. The protocol used for the library was 5' RACE. Sequenced using an Illumina HiSeq 2500. A second PCR of roughly 7 to 11 cycles was performed with a sample-barcoded 5' primer and a J-beta primer mix. A unique molecular identifier was introduced onto each TCR beta cDNA molecule by a template-switch 5' adaptor carrying 12 random nucleotides. Each sample yielded at least 2.5 million CDR3-containing paired-end reads. The Mint cDNA synthesis kit, primed by a TRBC-specific oligonucleotide, was used to synthesize first-strand cDNA from all RNA. All cDNA was treated with uracil-DNA glycosylase and then went through a first 18-cycle PCR with the universal primers M1SS and BC2_uni_R. In the authors' own workflow: Each sample was normalized by randomly selecting 1 million high-quality reads, each carrying a distinct molecular identifier. Instead of being binned into consensus sequences, reads that shared molecular identifiers were thrown out. MiTCR, set to a Q25 quality threshold and the strictest error-elimination algorithm, was used for CDR3 identification, clonotype clustering and error correction. A nonparametric unseen species model using Euler transformation provided a lower-bound estimate of total TCR beta diversity. Clones were called with MiXCR by TCRdb after fastp trimmed the public reads at Q25, and only in-frame beta chains were retained. All rows with the same CDR3 protein become a single entry with the most common DNA and genes. None of the V and J calls come from the authors' own analysis; TCRdb made them. For this sample there are about 780,000 distinct CDR3 sequences; roughly 46% appear just once. The ten top clones hold less than 20% of the sample.

The CDR3 numbers 13 residues from cysteine through phenylalanine. Kept here is only the CDR3 DNA, which spans 39 bases and is read in frame from base 1. CDR1 and CDR2 are drawn from the germline V gene (reference sequence): DFQATT, SNEGSKA. V is cut by 3 bases and J by 1 base, and the space between the germline ends is 6 bases. The rearranged chain carries TRBV20-1 and TRBJ2-2; the D gene cannot be resolved reliably. The sample was blood. The TCR originated in a man older than 75 in good health. The DNA reads as follows: TGCAGTGCTAGTCAAGGGAACACCGGGGAGCTGTTTTTT. This sequence encodes CSASQGNTGELFF.